This entry lists 16 T cell receptor beta chains sequenced from one sample in a study of CD4 T cells in relation to SARS-CoV-2 and coronaviruses. Unexposed donor CD4+ T cells date from about 2011-2018, before the COVID-19 pandemic. Isolation of CD4+ T cells took place after about eleven days in culture. For these TCRs, the target antigens are not known. Sequencing was performed with immunoSEQ multiplex PCR; in TCRdb, only in-frame clones are kept and a portion is missing. The table lists some 27,000 clones, about 70% of them singletons. The sequenced sample was CD4+ T cells from PBMCs, cultured in vitro. The receptor source for this set is a human donor in good health.

This chain joins TRBV5-6 and TRBJ2-1; 10 positions agree with TRBD1. V gave up 4 bases and J gave up 5 bases; unmatched junction bases: 6. This CDR3 is 15 amino acids long. The germline CDR1 and CDR2 sequences are SGHDT and YYEEEE. Here the CDR3 reads CASSMGDRGNNEQFF. CDR3 sequence (DNA): TGTGCCAGCAGCATGGGGGACAGGGGAAACAATGAGCAGTTCTTC.

This chain connects TRBV4-3 to TRBJ1-2; D perhaps matches TRBD1 (6 bases). CDR3 length equals 16 residues. Germline CDR1 and CDR2: LGHNA and YSLEER. The germline V and J ends were trimmed by 0 bases and 7 bases, with 18 bases remaining between them. CDR3 in amino acids: CASSQETVAGGPGYTF. The CDR3 DNA follows: TGCGCCAGCAGCCAAGAGACGGTTGCCGGGGGGCCTGGCTACACCTTC.

The rearrangement uses TRBV2 and TRBJ2-3; 9 positions agree with TRBD2. In germline, CDR1 is SNHLY, CDR2 FYNNEI. The CDR3 runs 15 residues. V lost 7 bases and J lost 1; bases outside the gene matches: 6. CDR3: CASNLRTSGTDTQYF. The CDR3 DNA follows: TGTGCCAGCAACCTCAGGACTAGCGGCACAGATACGCAGTATTTT.

There are a few counts of this clone. The V and J genes are TRBV5-1 and TRBJ1-2; a weak D match, TRBD1 (5 bases). The V gene lost 0 bases and the J gene lost 7 bases, with 19 bases spanning the gap. Per the germline V gene, CDR1 is SGHRS and CDR2 is YFSETQ. The CDR3 consists of 16 residues. The CDR3 is CASSLGGGLEVSGYTF. The CDR3 coding sequence is TGCGCCAGCAGCTTGGGGGGGGGACTCGAAGTCTCTGGCTACACCTTC.

This chain joins TRBV10-3 and TRBJ2-7, with D unresolved. Trimming removed 3 bases from V and 5 bases from J, with 17 bases in between. Germline V CDR1 and CDR2: ENHRY, SYGVKD. This CDR3 has 15 residues. The CDR3 DNA follows: TGTGCCATCAGTGAACACGGTCCTTCCTCTAACGAGCAGTACTTC. This sequence encodes CAISEHGPSSNEQYF.

The chain joins TRBV5-1 to TRBJ1-2, with D maybe TRBD1 (5 bases). The CDR3 has 14 residues. CDR1 and CDR2 from the germline V gene are SGHRS and YFSETQ. Trimming took off 0 bases at V and 1 base at J, with 7 bases between the two ends. The CDR3 sequence: CASSLVGGNYGYTF. The CDR3 nucleotides are TGCGCCAGCAGCTTGGTCGGGGGTAACTATGGCTACACCTTC.

The rearrangement joins TRBV29-1 to TRBJ1-5, with a possible D match to TRBD1 (5 bases). V shed 8 bases and J shed 2 bases, with 10 bases lying between them. The CDR3 runs 12 residues. Germline CDR1 reads SQVTM; CDR2 reads ANQGSEA. CDR3 DNA sequence: TGCAGCACGGGAGGGGGCAATCAGCCCCAGCATTTT. Translation gives CSTGGGNQPQHF.

The chain is built from TRBV5-1 and TRBJ2-5; 9 nucleotides match TRBD2. The V gene's germline CDR1 is SGHRS and CDR2 YFSETQ. The CDR3 spans 17 residues. The ends lost 4 bases at V and 4 bases at J; junction bases unmatched: 14. CDR3 DNA sequence: TGCGCCAGCAGCCCGGGGTGGGTAGCGGGAGAAGGAGAGACCCAGTACTTC. As protein: CASSPGWVAGEGETQYF.

The chain recombines TRBV27 with TRBJ2-7, with 11 bases that match TRBD2. V lost 1 base, J lost 0 bases, and 5 bases stayed unmatched. Germline CDR1 is MNHEY and CDR2 is SMNVEV (reference sequence). The CDR3 is 17 amino acids. The CDR3 region is CASSLLVAGGPSYEQYF. The CDR3 DNA reads as TGTGCCAGCAGTTTATTGGTAGCGGGAGGGCCCTCCTACGAGCAGTACTTC.

The rearrangement joins TRBV6-5 to TRBJ2-5, with D unclear. The CDR3 runs to 12 residues. V lost 7 bases to trimming and J lost 5 bases, with 11 bases between them. CDR1 and CDR2 from the germline V gene are MNHEY and SVGAGI. CDR3 sequence reads: CASTTSRETQYF. CDR3 bases: TGTGCCAGCACCACCTCGCGGGAGACCCAGTACTTC.

V usage is TRBV14 and J usage is TRBJ2-1; tentatively, D is TRBD1 (5 bases). The length of the CDR3 is 14 residues. Between the trimmed V and J ends, which lost 2 bases and 9 bases, there was a span of 14 bases. Germline CDR1 is SGHDN and CDR2 is FVKESK. Written as DNA, the CDR3 is TGTGCCAGCAGCCAATATGGTCCTGACAGTGAGCAGTTCTTC. It codes for CASSQYGPDSEQFF.

This clone is a singleton in its sample. The rearrangement joins TRBV2 to TRBJ2-4; D is unresolved. V lost 4 bases, J lost 0 bases, and 10 bases lay in between. The germline V gene has CDR1 SNHLY and CDR2 FYNNEI. CDR3 length: 15 residues. CDR3: CASSATGVAKNIQYF. For the CDR3, the DNA is TGTGCCAGCAGTGCGACTGGGGTAGCCAAAAACATTCAGTACTTC.

This chain joins TRBV3-1 (or the pseudogene TRBV3-2) and TRBJ2-3; D uncertain. The germline V gene encodes CDR1 LGHDT and CDR2 YNNKEL (reference sequence). There are 17 residues in the CDR3. Trimming removed 0 bases from V and 4 bases from J, with 17 bases in between. This chain's CDR3 is CASSQDVGSINADTQYF. In DNA, the CDR3 is TGTGCCAGCAGCCAAGACGTCGGGTCTATTAATGCAGATACGCAGTATTTT.

J is TRBJ2-1 and V is TRBV7-3; the match to TRBD1 covers 9 bases. Germline trimming cut 5 bases from V and 5 bases from J; bases unmatched to any gene: 7. CDR1 and CDR2 (germline): SGHTA, FQGTGA. The CDR3 is 15 amino acids. For the CDR3, the DNA is TGTGCCAGCAGCCCCCGGACAGGGGAGCACAATGAGCAGTTCTTC. Its protein product is CASSPRTGEHNEQFF. The variable domain in full, with the rest retrieved from reference TRBV7-3 and TRBJ2-1, is GAGVSQTPSNKVTEKGKYVELRCDPISGHTALYWYRQSLGQGPEFLIYFQGTGAADDSGLPNDRFFAVRPEGSVSTLKIQRTERGDSAVYLCASSPRTGEHNEQFFGPGTRLTVL.

V usage is TRBV12-3 or TRBV12-4 and J usage is TRBJ2-7, with D perhaps given as TRBD1 or TRBD2 (6 bases each). The CDR3 loop spans 13 amino acids. V gave up 6 bases and J gave up 2 bases, with 11 bases separating them. This chain's CDR3 is CASSPGATYEQYF. CDR3 nucleotides: TGTGCCAGCAGCCCGGGGGCGACCTACGAGCAGTACTTC.

This rearrangement joins TRBV2 to TRBJ2-3; possibly TRBD1 for D (5 bases). V was trimmed by 6 bases and J by 0 bases, leaving 13 bases between them. In germline, CDR1 is SNHLY, CDR2 FYNNEI. This CDR3 is 15 amino acids long. CDR3 residues: CASSLGAGSTDTQYF. The CDR3 coding sequence is TGTGCCAGCAGCCTTGGGGCCGGGAGCACAGATACGCAGTATTTT.